A selection of T cell receptor beta chains follows, all from one sample in a study of shared clonotypes between healthy human individuals. The protocol was immunoSEQ multiplex PCR, while the TCRdb copy is restricted to in-frame clones and leaves out a portion. The data show approximately 2.5 million clones, 93% seen once. The source material was naive CD4+ T cells from PBMCs. The receptors were sampled from a man aged 18-30 years in good health. Some clones in this sample may be carry-over from other donors' samples. Each CDR3 is given with its conserved first and last residue. A D gene is named only where the DNA matches it firmly. The size field is filled for only some rows; it gives once, few, many or a size class.

J gene: TRBJ2-3; clone size: few; V gene: TRBV28; D gene: .; CDR3 protein: CASSPTGLAQYF; CDR3 DNA: TGTGCCAGCAGTCCCACCGGGCTAGCGCAGTATTTT
J gene: TRBJ2-1; clone size: .; V gene: TRBV5-4; D gene: .; CDR3 protein: CASSLAGVYNEQFF; CDR3 DNA: TGTGCCAGCAGCTTGGCCGGGGTCTACAATGAGCAGTTCTTC
J gene: TRBJ2-7; clone size: .; V gene: TRBV5-4; D gene: TRBD1; CDR3 protein: CASSLDRGSSYEQYF; CDR3 DNA: TGTGCCAGCAGCTTGGACAGGGGGTCCTCCTACGAGCAGTACTTC
J gene: TRBJ1-2; clone size: .; V gene: TRBV19; D gene: .; CDR3 protein: CASSMRGAYGYTF; CDR3 DNA: TGTGCCAGTAGTATGAGGGGGGCGTATGGCTACACCTTC
J gene: TRBJ2-3; clone size: .; V gene: TRBV5-1; D gene: .; CDR3 protein: CASSEGLFTDTQYF; CDR3 DNA: TGCGCCAGCAGCGAGGGACTCTTCACAGATACGCAGTATTTT
J gene: TRBJ2-1; clone size: .; V gene: TRBV5-1; D gene: TRBD2; CDR3 protein: CASSLRPGLAGPYNEQFF; CDR3 DNA: TGCGCCAGCAGCCTGAGACCAGGACTAGCGGGCCCCTACAATGAGCAGTTCTTC
J gene: TRBJ2-4; clone size: .; V gene: TRBV27; D gene: .; CDR3 protein: CASSLLEGAKNIQYF; CDR3 DNA: TGTGCCAGCAGTTTATTAGAGGGGGCCAAAAACATTCAGTACTTC
J gene: TRBJ2-3; clone size: once; V gene: TRBV27; D gene: TRBD2; CDR3 protein: CASSFPGLAPDTQYF; CDR3 DNA: TGTGCCAGCAGTTTCCCGGGACTAGCCCCAGATACGCAGTATTTT
J gene: TRBJ2-1; clone size: once; V gene: TRBV15; D gene: .; CDR3 protein: CATSRAPGGDEQFF; CDR3 DNA: TGTGCCACCAGCAGAGCCCCTGGGGGCGATGAGCAGTTCTTC
J gene: TRBJ1-3; clone size: .; V gene: TRBV30; D gene: .; CDR3 protein: CAWISDSGNTIYF; CDR3 DNA: TGTGCCTGGATTAGCGACTCTGGAAACACCATATATTTT
J gene: TRBJ2-2; clone size: .; V gene: TRBV18; D gene: TRBD2; CDR3 protein: CASALLAWDTGELFF; CDR3 DNA: TGTGCCAGCGCCTTACTAGCGTGGGACACCGGGGAGCTGTTTTTT
J gene: TRBJ2-2; clone size: .; V gene: TRBV29-1; D gene: TRBD2; CDR3 protein: CSVEGLAASGELFF; CDR3 DNA: TGCAGCGTCGAAGGGCTAGCGGCCTCCGGGGAGCTGTTTTTT
J gene: TRBJ2-2; clone size: .; V gene: TRBV28; D gene: TRBD2; CDR3 protein: CASRTSGTTGELFF; CDR3 DNA: TGTGCCAGCAGGACTAGCGGGACAACCGGGGAGCTGTTTTTT
J gene: TRBJ2-5; clone size: .; V gene: TRBV29-1; D gene: .; CDR3 protein: CSVEEAQETQYF; CDR3 DNA: TGCAGCGTTGAAGAAGCTCAAGAGACCCAGTACTTC
J gene: TRBJ1-5; clone size: .; V gene: TRBV25-1; D gene: .; CDR3 protein: CASSDTDPNQPQHF; CDR3 DNA: TGTGCCAGCAGTGACACGGACCCGAATCAGCCCCAGCATTTT
J gene: TRBJ1-1; clone size: once; V gene: TRBV29-1; D gene: TRBD1; CDR3 protein: CSAGQGTEAFF; CDR3 DNA: TGCAGCGCCGGACAGGGGACTGAAGCTTTCTTT
J gene: TRBJ2-2; clone size: once; V gene: TRBV11-2; D gene: TRBD2; CDR3 protein: CASSPLAGFTGELFF; CDR3 DNA: TGTGCCAGCAGCCCTCTAGCGGGGTTCACCGGGGAGCTGTTTTTT
J gene: TRBJ2-7; clone size: .; V gene: TRBV5-1; D gene: TRBD1; CDR3 protein: CASSRDRVREQYF; CDR3 DNA: TGCGCCAGCAGCCGGGACAGGGTTCGGGAGCAGTACTTC
J gene: TRBJ2-7; clone size: .; V gene: TRBV9; D gene: .; CDR3 protein: CASSVSDSPYEQYF; CDR3 DNA: TGTGCCAGCAGCGTATCAGACAGTCCCTACGAGCAGTACTTC
J gene: TRBJ2-1; clone size: .; V gene: TRBV9; D gene: .; CDR3 protein: CASSPPGEGNPFF; CDR3 DNA: TGTGCCAGCAGCCCACCGGGGGAAGGGAACCCGTTCTTC
J gene: TRBJ2-3; clone size: once; V gene: TRBV15; D gene: TRBD1; CDR3 protein: CATSKRTGGRGGTDTQYF; CDR3 DNA: TGTGCCACCAGCAAAAGGACAGGGGGCCGGGGCGGCACAGATACGCAGTATTTT
J gene: TRBJ2-1; clone size: .; V gene: TRBV7-2; D gene: .; CDR3 protein: CASSLGPNNEQFF; CDR3 DNA: TGTGCCAGCAGCTTAGGACCGAACAATGAGCAGTTCTTC
J gene: TRBJ2-3; clone size: .; V gene: TRBV7-2; D gene: TRBD2; CDR3 protein: CASTGQAGGVDTQYF; CDR3 DNA: TGTGCCAGTACAGGGCAAGCGGGAGGGGTAGATACGCAGTATTTT
J gene: TRBJ2-7; clone size: .; V gene: TRBV7-9; D gene: .; CDR3 protein: CASSFEGGRLEQYF; CDR3 DNA: TGTGCCAGCAGCTTCGAGGGAGGCCGTTTAGAGCAGTACTTC
J gene: TRBJ1-5; clone size: .; V gene: TRBV28; D gene: .; CDR3 protein: CASRGYSNQPQHF; CDR3 DNA: TGTGCCAGCAGGGGGTATAGCAATCAGCCCCAGCATTTT
J gene: TRBJ2-1; clone size: .; V gene: TRBV12-5; D gene: .; CDR3 protein: CASGASNLYEQFF; CDR3 DNA: TGTGCTAGTGGTGCCTCCAACCTGTACGAGCAGTTCTTC